The 20 T cell receptor beta chains given below trace back to one sample, sequenced in a study of graft-versus-host responses after intestinal transplantation. The table came from immunoSEQ multiplex PCR; TCRdb's copy has only in-frame clones and leaves some out. The table records tens of thousands of clones, around 90% of them present only once. The antigens for these receptors are not known. The sample here was unstimulated CD4+ T cells sorted from spleen or lymph node cells, taken before intestinal transplant. The receptor set was obtained from a human donor who received an intestinal transplant.

This chain connects TRBV6-5 to TRBJ1-3, with D possibly being TRBD1 (6 bases). V was trimmed by 2 bases and J by 8 bases, leaving 13 bases between them. The germline V gene encodes CDR1 MNHEY and CDR2 SVGAGI. The length of the CDR3 is 14 residues. CDR3 residues: CASSYIGGSDTIYF. The CDR3 DNA reads TGTGCCAGCAGTTACATAGGGGGGTCAGACACCATATATTTT.

This chain uses TRBV14 with TRBJ1-2, with TRBD1 as a possible D gene (5 bases). There are 15 residues in the CDR3. V was cut by 2 bases and J by 4 bases, with 14 bases left in between. Germline-derived CDR1 and CDR2 are SGHDN and FVKESK. The CDR3 protein is CASSQLRDGLYGYTF. CDR3 nucleotides: TGTGCCAGCAGCCAACTCCGGGACGGTCTCTATGGCTACACCTTC.

V gene TRBV6-5 combines with J gene TRBJ1-2, with 9 bases aligning to TRBD1. Germline loops: CDR1 MNHEY, CDR2 SVGAGI. V lost 0 bases to trimming and J lost 6 bases; unmatched junction nucleotides: 5. The CDR3 sequence is 15 residues long. The DNA of the CDR3 is TGTGCCAGCAGTTACTCCGGGACAGGGCGTGATGGCTACACCTTC. Its translation is CASSYSGTGRDGYTF.

In its sample, this clone was seen once. This rearrangement joins TRBV18 to TRBJ2-5; 11 positions match TRBD1. The DNA end is more similar to TRBJ2-7, so the J call may be wrong. The CDR3 runs to 16 residues. Germline V gene sequence: CDR1 KGHSH, CDR2 LQKENI. CDR3 sequence reads: CASSPSTGTGGYEQYF. The CDR3 nucleotides are TGTGCCAGCTCACCCTCCACCGGGACAGGGGGCTACGAGCAGTACTTC.

The V call is TRBV5-3, the J call TRBJ1-2; perhaps TRBD1 as D (5 bases). TRBV5-3 is assigned to the ORF class and has an uncertain function. With 4 bases removed from V and 2 bases from J, the gap between germline ends came to 18 bases. This CDR3 contains 16 residues. As DNA, the CDR3 is TGTGCCAGAAGCCATCCTAGGTTGACAGAGAACTATGGCTACACCTTC. It is translated as CARSHPRLTENYGYTF.

This clone has only one observation. The chain combines TRBV12-5 with TRBJ2-3; 15 positions match TRBD2. Germline V CDR1 and CDR2: LGHNT, FRNRAP. The CDR3 is 16 residues long. V lost 5 bases to trimming and J lost 4 bases; unmatched junction nucleotides: 4. CDR3 in amino acids: CASGTGLAGGSDTQYF. The CDR3 DNA follows: TGTGCTAGTGGTACGGGACTAGCGGGAGGTTCAGATACGCAGTATTTT.

The chain couples TRBV5-6 to TRBJ1-2, with D maybe TRBD1 (5 bases). The germline CDR1 and CDR2 sequences are SGHDT and YYEEEE. Trimming pared 2 bases from V and 7 bases from J, leaving 12 bases between. The CDR3 extends over 13 amino acids. CDR3 bases: TGTGCCAGCAGCTTTAGAGAGGGGTTTGGCTACACCTTC. Translated: CASSFREGFGYTF.

CDR3 amino acids: CASSPYRQVWNEQFF. Here the CDR3 DNA reads TGTGCCAGCAGTCCATACCGACAGGTTTGGAATGAGCAGTTCTTC. V usage is TRBV27 and J usage is TRBJ2-1; possible D gene TRBD1, 6 bases. From germline, CDR1 is MNHEY and CDR2 SMNVEV (reference sequence). Trimming took 5 bases from V and 7 from J, leaving 18 bases between them. CDR3 length: 15 amino acids.

The CDR3 nucleotides read TGTGCCAGCAGTGCCCCCCTGTCCTCCTACAATGAGCAGTTCTTC. Its protein is CASSAPLSSYNEQFF. The genes are TRBV6-4 and TRBJ2-1, with D hard to call. V was pared by 4 bases and J by 0 bases, with 10 bases between. Germline V gives CDR1 MRHNA, CDR2 SNTAGT. This CDR3 comprises 15 residues.

This clone was observed a single time. The J gene is TRBJ2-7, the V gene TRBV7-9; 8 bases are shared with TRBD2. After removal of 3 bases from V and 0 bases from J, the junction contained 1 base not matched to a gene. Germline V gene lookup returns CDR1 SEHNR and CDR2 FQNEAQ (reference sequence). CDR3 length: 14 residues. The CDR3 reads CASSFGTSSYEQYF. The CDR3 coding sequence is TGTGCCAGCAGCTTCGGGACTAGCTCCTACGAGCAGTACTTC.

This clone appeared once. The chain is built from TRBV9 and TRBJ2-7, with no clear D. Trimming took off 4 bases at V and 1 base at J, with 9 bases between the two ends. The CDR3 totals 13 residues. CDR1 is SGDLS, CDR2 YYNGEE, per germline. CDR3 residues: CASSLGPSYEQYF. The CDR3 DNA sequence: TGTGCCAGCAGCCTAGGACCGTCCTACGAGCAGTACTTC.

V usage is TRBV5-1 and J usage is TRBJ2-7; 8 nucleotides line up with TRBD1. CDR3 size: 14 residues. CDR1 is SGHRS and CDR2 is YFSETQ in the germline V gene. V was pared by 0 bases and J by 5 bases, with 4 bases of the junction left unmatched. This CDR3 reads CASSLGTGRHEQYF. The CDR3 DNA is TGCGCCAGCAGCTTGGGGACAGGGCGCCACGAGCAGTACTTC.

The chain is built from TRBV5-4 and TRBJ2-3; D uncertain. There are 16 residues in the CDR3. V was shortened by 1 base and J by 2 bases, with 14 bases between the two germline ends. The germline V gene encodes CDR1 SGHNT and CDR2 YYREEE (reference sequence). CDR3 sequence (DNA): TGTGCCAGCAGCTTGTACCCCATGGGGTCCACAGATACGCAGTATTTT. It yields the protein CASSLYPMGSTDTQYF.

This chain uses TRBV13 with TRBJ2-3, with 7 bases matching TRBD2. V was clipped by 5 bases and J by 4 bases; unmatched bases: 6. Germline CDR1 and CDR2: PRHDT and FYEKMQ (reference sequence). The CDR3 has 14 residues. The CDR3 here is CASSARLASDTQYF. The CDR3 coding sequence is TGTGCCAGCAGCGCCCGACTAGCTTCAGATACGCAGTATTTT.

The chain couples TRBV5-1 to TRBJ2-7; no reliable D call. This CDR3 comprises 13 residues. V was clipped by 4 bases and J by 2 bases, with 10 bases between them. In germline, CDR1 is SGHRS, CDR2 YFSETQ. CDR3 protein: CASSPPAPYEQYF. CDR3 DNA: TGCGCCAGCAGCCCCCCTGCCCCCTACGAGCAGTACTTC.

V gene TRBV7-9 combines with J gene TRBJ2-6; D unclear. Germline CDR1 reads SEHNR; CDR2 reads FQNEAQ (reference sequence). The CDR3 spans 15 residues. V lost 2 bases, J lost 0 bases, and 5 bases lay in between. The CDR3 region has the DNA TGTGCCAGCAGCTTACAGCTCTCTGGGGCCAACGTCCTGACTTTC. The encoded protein is CASSLQLSGANVLTF.

The rearrangement joins TRBV30 to TRBJ1-2; D is uncertain. V was shortened by 0 bases and J by 0 bases, with 11 bases between the two germline ends. Germline CDR1 and CDR2: GTSNPN and SVGIG (reference sequence). The CDR3 runs 15 residues. The CDR3 DNA is TGTGCCTGGAGTGTCCGTAGAGCTGCTAACTATGGCTACACCTTC. Protein: CAWSVRRAANYGYTF.

This chain joins TRBV9 and TRBJ2-5, with a possible D match to TRBD2 (5 bases). The J call is uncertain, as TRBJ2-7 better fits the DNA end. The CDR3 consists of 15 residues. The germline CDR1 and CDR2 sequences are SGDLS and YYNGEE. The CDR3 loop is CASSVEEETGYEQYF. In DNA form, the CDR3 reads TGTGCCAGCAGCGTAGAGGAGGAAACCGGCTACGAGCAGTACTTC.

The V gene is TRBV5-4, the J gene TRBJ1-5; D is ambiguous. V dropped 1 base and J dropped 6 bases, with 17 bases sitting between them. CDR3 size: 16 residues. The V gene's germline CDR1 is SGHNT and CDR2 YYREEE (reference sequence). The CDR3 sequence: CASSLRSAALFQPQHF. The CDR3 DNA reads as TGTGCCAGCAGCTTGCGGTCGGCAGCCCTCTTTCAGCCCCAGCATTTT.

This clone was recorded a few times. The V call is TRBV9, the J call TRBJ2-5; 7 bases match TRBD2. J was trimmed by 1 base and V by 2 bases; bases with no gene match: 5. This CDR3 contains 15 residues. Germline V lookup: CDR1 SGDLS, CDR2 YYNGEE. In DNA, the CDR3 is TGTGCCAGCAGCGTCCGGCCTAGCGGCCAAGAGACCCAGTACTTC. Translated: CASSVRPSGQETQYF.